A selection of T cell receptor beta chains follows, all from one sample in a study of blood T cells in healthy people across ages. TCRdb reanalysed the 5' RACE reads using MiXCR and keeps one entry per CDR3 protein. This sample yields just over 800,000 distinct CDR3 sequences, of which 62% are seen a single time; about a quarter belongs to the top ten. The sequenced sample consisted of blood. The receptors derive from a man in his thirties or forties in good health. The CDR3 runs from the conserved cysteine through the conserved F or W. The D gene is left open where the match is weak. Clone size is not always given. Where it is, it says once, few, many or a class for expanded clones.

V	J	D	size	CDR3	DNA
TRBV27	TRBJ1-6	NA	NA	CASSFRGGTSGHYNSPLHF	TGTGCCAGCAGTTTTCGGGGGGGGACGTCGGGCCACTATAATTCACCCCTCCACTTT
TRBV10-3	TRBJ2-4	NA	NA	CAISAYGDKNIQYF	TGTGCCATCAGTGCGTACGGGGACAAAAACATTCAGTACTTC
TRBV7-6	TRBJ1-5	NA	NA	CASSEDNFGEASNQPQHF	TGTGCCAGCAGCGAGGATAATTTCGGCGAAGCTAGCAATCAGCCCCAGCATTTT
TRBV29-1	TRBJ2-7	NA	NA	CSVEVGAYEQYF	TGCAGCGTTGAGGTCGGTGCCTACGAGCAGTACTTC
TRBV15	TRBJ2-3	TRBD2	NA	CATSPRLAGTDTQYF	TGTGCCACCAGCCCTCGACTAGCGGGGACAGATACGCAGTATTTT
TRBV4-3	TRBJ2-6	NA	few	CASSQDYRGSNVLTF	TGCGCCAGCAGCCAAGATTATCGCGGATCCAACGTCCTGACTTTC
TRBV9	TRBJ2-1	NA	NA	CASSGGPLEAVYNEQFF	TGTGCCAGCAGCGGAGGGCCGCTCGAGGCAGTCTACAATGAGCAGTTCTTC
TRBV4-3	TRBJ2-5	NA	NA	CASSQEVSAQETQYF	TGCGCCAGCAGCCAAGAAGTAAGCGCCCAAGAGACCCAGTACTTC
TRBV6-5	TRBJ2-7	NA	NA	CASSSAGREREQYF	TGTGCCAGCTCAAGTGCAGGACGGGAACGCGAGCAGTACTTC
TRBV9	TRBJ1-4	NA	NA	CASSPQGRKLFF	TGTGCCAGCAGCCCCCAGGGGCGAAAACTGTTTTTT
TRBV14	TRBJ2-1	NA	few	CASSPSRWGSYNEQFF	TGTGCCAGCAGCCCCTCCCGTTGGGGCTCCTACAATGAGCAGTTCTTC
TRBV11-2	TRBJ2-1	NA	NA	CASSLWEFERNEQFF	TGTGCCAGCAGCTTATGGGAGTTCGAGCGCAATGAGCAGTTCTTC
TRBV7-2	TRBJ2-3	TRBD2	NA	CASSPRTSGVTDTQYF	TGTGCCAGCAGCCCCCGGACTAGCGGGGTAACAGATACGCAGTATTTT
TRBV20-1	TRBJ1-5	NA	NA	CSARDIGQINQPQHF	TGCAGTGCTAGAGATATCGGACAGATCAATCAGCCCCAGCATTTT
TRBV9	TRBJ2-3	NA	NA	CASSVHDGETDTQYF	TGTGCCAGCAGCGTCCATGACGGGGAGACAGATACGCAGTATTTT
TRBV7-9	TRBJ2-4	NA	few	CASSSIVSLAKNIQYF	TGTGCCAGCAGCTCCATTGTGAGCTTAGCCAAAAACATTCAGTACTTC
TRBV10-3	TRBJ1-4	NA	NA	CAISESVNEKLFF	TGTGCCATCAGTGAGTCGGTAAATGAAAAACTGTTTTTT
TRBV29-1	TRBJ2-7	NA	NA	CSVGTSYEQYF	TGCAGCGTTGGGACATCCTACGAGCAGTACTTC
TRBV7-8	TRBJ2-7	TRBD2	NA	CASSLAFRGGQTYEQYF	TGTGCCAGCAGCTTAGCGTTTCGCGGGGGGCAAACCTACGAGCAGTACTTC
TRBV6-2/TRBV6-3	TRBJ2-4	TRBD2	NA	CASSYPGLAYIQYF	TGTGCCAGCAGTTACCCTGGACTAGCTTACATTCAGTACTTC